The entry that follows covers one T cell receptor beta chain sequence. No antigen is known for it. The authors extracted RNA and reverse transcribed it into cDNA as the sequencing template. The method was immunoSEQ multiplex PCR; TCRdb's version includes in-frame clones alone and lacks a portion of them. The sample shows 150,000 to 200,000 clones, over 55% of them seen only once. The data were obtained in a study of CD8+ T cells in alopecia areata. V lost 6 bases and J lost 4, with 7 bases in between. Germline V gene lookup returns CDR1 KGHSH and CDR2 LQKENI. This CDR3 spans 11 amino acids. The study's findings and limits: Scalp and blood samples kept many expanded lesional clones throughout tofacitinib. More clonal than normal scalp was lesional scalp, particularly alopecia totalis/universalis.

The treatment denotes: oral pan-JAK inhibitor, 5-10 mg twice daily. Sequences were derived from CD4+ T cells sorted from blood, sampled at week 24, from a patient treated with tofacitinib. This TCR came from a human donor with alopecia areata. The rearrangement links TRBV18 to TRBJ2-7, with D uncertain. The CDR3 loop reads CASSTGYEQYF. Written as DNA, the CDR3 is TGTGCCAGCTCCACTGGGTACGAGCAGTACTTC.